This TCR beta chain stems from a study of T cell changes during pregnancy in multiple sclerosis. The CDR3 is made up of 19 amino acids. After removal of 6 bases from V and 0 bases from J, the junction contained 16 bases not matched to a gene. CDR1 MDHEN and CDR2 SYDVKM come from the germline V gene. Assay used: immunoSEQ multiplex PCR; TCRdb lists only in-frame clones, some missing. The sample gives approximately 31,000 clones, approximately 94% of which show up once; around 0.41% is in the top ten. Material: CD4+ T cells from peripheral blood mononuclear cells, obtained in the second trimester of pregnancy. This TCR was sampled from a female donor with multiple sclerosis, enrolled in a pregnancy study. The rearrangement joins TRBV28 to TRBJ2-7; 11 bases are a match to TRBD2. Written as DNA, the CDR3 is TGTGCCAGCAGCCGATACCCACCGACTAGCGGGACTAGCTCCTACGAGCAGTACTTC. It codes for CASSRYPPTSGTSSYEQYF.